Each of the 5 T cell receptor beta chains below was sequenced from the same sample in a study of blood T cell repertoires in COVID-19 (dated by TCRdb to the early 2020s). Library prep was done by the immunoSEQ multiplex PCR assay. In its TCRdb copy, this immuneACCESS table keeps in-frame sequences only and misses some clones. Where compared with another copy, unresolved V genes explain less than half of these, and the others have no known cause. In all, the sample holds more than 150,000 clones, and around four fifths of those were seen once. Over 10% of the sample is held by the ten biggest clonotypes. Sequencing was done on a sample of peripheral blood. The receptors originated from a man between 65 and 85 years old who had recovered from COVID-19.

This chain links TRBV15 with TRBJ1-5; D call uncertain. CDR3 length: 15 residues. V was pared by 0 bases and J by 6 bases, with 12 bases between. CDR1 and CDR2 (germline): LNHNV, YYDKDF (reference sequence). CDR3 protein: CATSRDRGPSQPQHF. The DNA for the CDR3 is TGTGCCACCAGCAGAGATCGCGGGCCAAGTCAGCCCCAGCATTTT.

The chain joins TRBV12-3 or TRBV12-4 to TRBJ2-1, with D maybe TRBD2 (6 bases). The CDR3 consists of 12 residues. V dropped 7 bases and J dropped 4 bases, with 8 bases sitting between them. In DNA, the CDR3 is TGTGCCAGCAAGGGACTGTACAATGAGCAGTTCTTC. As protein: CASKGLYNEQFF.

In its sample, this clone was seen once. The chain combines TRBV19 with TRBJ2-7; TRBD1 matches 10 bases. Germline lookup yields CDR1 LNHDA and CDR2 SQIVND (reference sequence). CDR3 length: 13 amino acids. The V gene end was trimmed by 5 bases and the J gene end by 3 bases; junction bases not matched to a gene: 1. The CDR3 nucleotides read TGTGCCAGTAGTTGGACAGGGGGCTACGAGCAGTACTTC. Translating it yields CASSWTGGYEQYF.

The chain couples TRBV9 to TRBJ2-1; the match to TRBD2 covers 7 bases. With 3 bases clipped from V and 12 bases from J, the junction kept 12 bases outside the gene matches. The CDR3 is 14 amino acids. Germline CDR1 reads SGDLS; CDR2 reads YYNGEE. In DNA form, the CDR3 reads TGTGCCAGCAGCGGACCGGGACTACTAAGGTCGCAGTTCTTC. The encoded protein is CASSGPGLLRSQFF.

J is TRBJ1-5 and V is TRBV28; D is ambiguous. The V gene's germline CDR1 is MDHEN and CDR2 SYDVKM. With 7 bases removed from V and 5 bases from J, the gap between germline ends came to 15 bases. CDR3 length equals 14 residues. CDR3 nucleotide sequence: TGTGCCAGCACCCCCCTAGGGAGGGATCAGCCCCAGCATTTT. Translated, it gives CASTPLGRDQPQHF.